Each of the 21 T cell receptor beta chains below was sequenced from the same sample in a study of shared clonotypes between healthy human individuals. The repertoire was sequenced with immunoSEQ multiplex PCR; TCRdb's copy has only in-frame clones and lacks some. The table lists about half a million clones, approximately 78% of them singletons. Sample: PBMCs. Every receptor here comes from a woman in her 40s in good health. Some clones in this sample may be carry-over from other donors' samples.

This clone was seen only a few times. The V call is TRBV7-9, the J call TRBJ2-3; TRBD2 agrees at 7 bases. Germline V gene data show CDR1 as SEHNR and CDR2 as FQNEAQ (reference sequence). This CDR3 spans 16 amino acids. V lost 8 bases, J lost 4 bases, and 15 bases stayed unmatched. CDR3 amino acids: CASGRFRTRSSDTQYF. CDR3 bases: TGTGCCAGCGGACGATTCAGGACTAGATCTTCAGATACGCAGTATTTT.

The chain links TRBV30 to TRBJ2-5, with TRBD1 matching over 10 bases. Germline CDR1 GTSNPN, CDR2 SVGIG (reference sequence). This CDR3 has 16 amino acids. Trimming at V came to 1 base and at J to 4 bases, leaving 9 bases not matched to a gene. Here the CDR3 DNA reads TGTGCCTGGAGTGCTACCCGGGACAGGGGTCGAGAGACCCAGTACTTC. It is translated as CAWSATRDRGRETQYF.

The V call is TRBV19, the J call TRBJ1-1, with D perhaps TRBD1 (5 bases). Germline loops: CDR1 LNHDA, CDR2 SQIVND (reference sequence). The length of the CDR3 is 14 residues. The V and J ends lost 3 bases and 5 bases respectively, with 13 bases between them. The DNA for the CDR3 is TGTGCCAGTAGTATTTCCAGGGTGGGGACTGAAGCTTTCTTT. Translating gives CASSISRVGTEAFF.

V gene TRBV7-2 combines with J gene TRBJ1-3; no definite D call. Germline assignment: CDR1 SGHTA and CDR2 FQGNSA. There are 18 residues in the CDR3. Trimming stripped 1 base from V and 4 bases from J, with 20 bases between. The CDR3 DNA is TGTGCCAGCAGCTTAGGGGAGACATCACGGGCGGGGGGAAACACCATATATTTT. It yields the protein CASSLGETSRAGGNTIYF.

The V and J genes are TRBV28 and TRBJ1-2, with D tentatively TRBD1 (6 bases). The length of the CDR3 is 12 residues. The V end was cut by 9 bases, the J end by 8 bases, with 16 bases between. In germline, CDR1 is MDHEN, CDR2 SYDVKM. CDR3 loop: CASKEGVRGYTF. CDR3 DNA: TGTGCCAGTAAGGAGGGGGTAAGGGGCTACACCTTC.

The chain has TRBV5-4 and TRBJ2-2, with a weak D call TRBD1 (5 bases). Per the germline V gene, CDR1 is SGHNT and CDR2 is YYREEE (reference sequence). The CDR3 is 17 residues long. V was cut by 3 bases and J by 0 bases, with 15 bases left in between. CDR3 DNA: TGTGCCAGCAGCTCAGGTCCTAGGGGCGCGAACACCGGGGAGCTGTTTTTT. This gives the protein CASSSGPRGANTGELFF.

V is TRBV5-4 and J is TRBJ2-1; 12 nucleotides line up with TRBD1. V was clipped by 4 bases and J by 7 bases; unmatched bases: 6. The CDR3 extends over 15 amino acids. Germline V gives CDR1 SGHNT, CDR2 YYREEE (reference sequence). CDR3 region: CASSPGTGGWNEQFF. The CDR3 DNA is TGTGCCAGCAGCCCCGGGACAGGGGGCTGGAATGAGCAGTTCTTC.

V and J are TRBV5-4 and TRBJ1-2; no clear D. Germline-derived CDR1 and CDR2 are SGHNT and YYREEE (reference sequence). Trimming took 0 bases from V and 8 from J, leaving 8 bases between them. There are 12 residues in the CDR3. CDR3 region: CASSLGVGGYTF. The CDR3 DNA follows: TGTGCCAGCAGCTTGGGGGTCGGAGGCTACACCTTC. Full variable domain (outside the CDR3, taken from reference TRBV5-4 and TRBJ1-2): ETGVTQSPTHLIKTRGQQVTLRCSSQSGHNTVSWYQQALGQGPQFIFQYYREEENGRGNFPPRFSGLQFPNYSSELNVNALELDDSALYLCASSLGVGGYTFGSGTRLTVV.

This clone showed up just a few times. The chain joins TRBV14 to TRBJ2-2; 7 bases line up with TRBD1. The CDR3 loop spans 16 amino acids. V lost 0 bases, J lost 1 base, and 2 bases stayed unmatched. Germline V gene lookup returns CDR1 SGHDN and CDR2 FVKESK. This CDR3 reads CASSQEQGENTGELFF. As DNA, the CDR3 is TGTGCCAGCAGCCAAGAGCAGGGGGAGAACACCGGGGAGCTGTTTTTT.

V is TRBV10-2 and J is TRBJ1-1; D gene unclear. Trimming stripped 9 bases from V and 3 bases from J, with 17 bases between. The CDR3 spans 14 residues. Germline CDR1 and CDR2: WSHSY and SAAADI. The CDR3 DNA follows: TGCGCCAGTTCTCGGGGAGGCGGGGACACTGAAGCTTTCTTT. As protein: CASSRGGGDTEAFF.

At least ten counts were recorded for this clone. The gene calls are TRBV25-1 and TRBJ2-2; a possible D gene is TRBD2 (5 bases). Trimming took off 8 bases at V and 3 bases at J, with 16 bases between the two ends. The V gene's germline CDR1 is MGHDK and CDR2 SYGVNS. This CDR3 region has 15 residues. CDR3 sequence reads: CASGGPEDHTGELFF. The DNA of the CDR3 is TGTGCCAGCGGAGGTCCAGAGGACCACACCGGGGAGCTGTTTTTT.

This sequence joins TRBV6-5 and TRBJ1-4; 7 positions agree with TRBD1. The CDR3 runs 14 residues. V was clipped by 2 bases and J by 3 bases; unmatched bases: 0. Germline V gene sequence: CDR1 MNHEY, CDR2 SVGAGI. CDR3 sequence (DNA): TGTGCCAGCAGTTACGACAGGGCTAATGAAAAACTGTTTTTT. Translated: CASSYDRANEKLFF.

The table lists this clone with a few counts. The rearrangement joins TRBV18 to TRBJ1-4; possible D gene TRBD1, 6 bases. CDR3 length: 15 residues. V gave up 1 base and J gave up 4 bases, with 10 bases separating them. The V gene's germline CDR1 is KGHSH and CDR2 LQKENI. CDR3 in amino acids: CASSPLGDINEKLFF. The CDR3 DNA sequence: TGTGCCAGCTCACCACTCGGGGACATTAATGAAAAACTGTTTTTT.

In this sample, this clone turned up once. This chain joins TRBV6-5 and TRBJ2-7; D not resolved. The CDR3 extends over 15 amino acids. V was trimmed by 0 bases and J by 5 bases, leaving 14 bases between them. Per germline, CDR1 MNHEY and CDR2 SVGAGI. CDR3 region: CASSYSRAVGNEQYF. Written as DNA, the CDR3 is TGTGCCAGCAGTTACTCAAGGGCAGTAGGAAACGAGCAGTACTTC.

The chain employs TRBV5-1 and TRBJ1-4; D might be TRBD1 (6 bases). CDR1 and CDR2 (germline): SGHRS, YFSETQ. Trimming pared 4 bases from V and 5 bases from J, leaving 15 bases between. The CDR3 has 15 amino acids. CDR3 residues: CASSKRQDENEKLFF. The DNA of the CDR3 is TGCGCCAGCAGCAAGCGACAGGACGAGAATGAAAAACTGTTTTTT.

The chain joins TRBV7-9 to TRBJ2-3, with a tentative D call TRBD2 (6 bases). Germline lookup yields CDR1 SEHNR and CDR2 FQNEAQ (reference sequence). The CDR3 consists of 14 residues. Trimming left V 5 bases short and J 3 bases short, with 12 bases between. This CDR3 reads CASSHPGVTDTQYF. The CDR3 DNA sequence: TGTGCCAGCAGCCACCCGGGGGTTACAGATACGCAGTATTTT.

The genes are TRBV29-1 and TRBJ1-1; D not certain. Trimming left V 4 bases short and J 3 bases short, with 12 bases between. Germline V gives CDR1 SQVTM, CDR2 ANQGSEA. This CDR3 has 13 residues. The CDR3 reads CSVGWELDTEAFF. In nucleotides, the CDR3 is TGCAGCGTTGGCTGGGAACTGGACACTGAAGCTTTCTTT.

The V and J genes are TRBV9 and TRBJ2-5, with TRBD2 as a possible D gene (5 bases). The J call may be faulty, since TRBJ2-7 better matches the DNA end. The CDR3 extends over 14 amino acids. Germline V CDR1 and CDR2: SGDLS, YYNGEE. CDR3 nucleotides: TGTGCCAGCAGCGTAGCTGGCCTAGCTGACGAGCAGTACTTC. The encoded protein is CASSVAGLADEQYF.

This chain links TRBV4-3 with TRBJ2-7, with D tentatively TRBD1 (6 bases). Germline CDR1 LGHNA, CDR2 YSLEER. This CDR3 has 15 amino acids. V lost 0 bases to trimming and J lost 2 bases, with 11 bases between them. The CDR3 DNA reads TGCGCCAGCAGCCAAGAAGACAGGTTTACCTACGAGCAGTACTTC. This translates into CASSQEDRFTYEQYF.

The J gene is TRBJ1-5, the V gene TRBV5-4, with TRBD1 as a possible D gene (5 bases). The CDR3 covers 16 residues. Trimming left V 3 bases short and J 3 bases short, with 16 bases between. Germline V gives CDR1 SGHNT, CDR2 YYREEE (reference sequence). CDR3 in amino acids: CASSSQGVGDNQPQHF. CDR3 DNA: TGTGCCAGCAGCTCGCAGGGAGTGGGTGACAATCAGCCCCAGCATTTT.

V usage is TRBV6-5 and J usage is TRBJ1-1; a weak D match, TRBD1 (5 bases). CDR1 is MNHEY and CDR2 is SVGAGI in the germline V gene. V shed 7 bases and J shed 1 base, with 10 bases lying between them. The CDR3 is made up of 13 amino acids. Here the CDR3 reads CASTVGENTEAFF. Here the CDR3 DNA reads TGTGCCAGCACCGTGGGGGAGAACACTGAAGCTTTCTTT.